This entry concerns a single T cell receptor beta chain. Its target is unknown. The data belong to a study of T cells in Graves' hyperthyroidism and ophthalmopathy. Findings and limits, study-wide: In the blood, most expanded thyroid clonotypes above 0.001 appeared as well. Stable hyperthyroidism and ophthalmopathy were separated using 13 V-J signatures.

It was RNA transcripts that yielded the amplified TCR beta CDR3 regions. The HTBI primer set drove a first-round RT-PCR of the TCR CDR3. From the multiplex PCR reads, TCRdb called clonotypes with MiXCR, one entry per CDR3 protein. The repertoire holds 350,000 to 400,000 distinct CDR3 sequences, with about 15% as singletons. Hyperthyroidism of Graves' type that showed no ophthalmopathy progression within 18 months was stable. From approximately 9.3 ml of fresh peripheral blood, PBMCs were isolated. The sequence was obtained from a woman in her twenties or thirties with Graves' hyperthyroidism. The source material was blood.

CDR3 coding DNA: TGTGCCAGCGGGAGAACCTCCTACGAGCAGTACTTC. This sequence encodes CASGRTSYEQYF. V gene TRBV6-1 combines with J gene TRBJ2-7; maybe TRBD2 (5 bases). The V end was cut by 8 bases, the J end by 0 bases, with 8 bases between. The germline V gene encodes CDR1 MNHNS and CDR2 SASEGT. The CDR3 is 12 amino acids.